The 19 T cell receptor beta chains in this list originate from one sample, sequenced in a study of blood T cell repertoires in COVID-19. Assay: immunoSEQ multiplex PCR; the TCRdb copy retains only in-frame clones and omits some. The sample gives fewer than 300,000 clones, just over 85% of which show up once; roughly 11% is in the top ten. Sample: peripheral blood. The receptors come from a man between 50 and 59 years old with COVID-19, enrolled during active disease.

V and J are TRBV6-6 and TRBJ2-2, with TRBD1 matching 10 bases. CDR1 MNHNY and CDR2 SVGAGI come from the germline V gene (reference sequence). V shed 6 bases and J 6 bases; nucleotides not matched to a gene: 7. The length of the CDR3 is 15 residues. The CDR3 region has the DNA TGTGCCAGCAGCCGCGGACAGGGGGTGGCCGGGGAGCTGTTTTTT. Protein sequence: CASSRGQGVAGELFF.

The V gene is TRBV19, the J gene TRBJ1-5; TRBD1 aligns across 11 bases. V dropped 7 bases and J dropped 0; count of bases not matched to a gene: 8. The CDR3 runs 17 residues. Germline CDR1 reads LNHDA; CDR2 reads SQIVND (reference sequence). CDR3: CASNPGTGGYSNQPQHF. CDR3 in DNA: TGTGCCAGTAACCCCGGGACAGGGGGATATAGCAATCAGCCCCAGCATTTT. Using reference TRBV19 and TRBJ1-5 for the parts outside the CDR3, the full variable domain is DGGITQSPKYLFRKEGQNVTLSCEQNLNHDAMYWYRQDPGQGLRLIYYSQIVNDFQKGDIAEGYSVSREKKESFPLTVTSAQKNPTAFYLCASNPGTGGYSNQPQHFGDGTRLSIL.

This rearrangement joins TRBV5-6 to TRBJ2-1; perhaps TRBD1 as D (6 bases). CDR1 and CDR2 (germline): SGHDT, YYEEEE. The length of the CDR3 is 15 residues. Trimming took off 4 bases at V and 9 bases at J, with 20 bases between the two ends. CDR3 in DNA: TGTGCCAGCAGCCTTGGACAGATCCCTCTTAGTGAGCAGTTCTTC. It yields the protein CASSLGQIPLSEQFF.

V is TRBV7-9 and J is TRBJ2-3; weak D call: TRBD1 (5 bases). Germline loops: CDR1 SEHNR, CDR2 FQNEAQ (reference sequence). The CDR3 spans 17 residues. V was pared by 1 base and J by 2 bases, with 16 bases between. The CDR3 protein is CASSLEVVWGNTDTQYF. CDR3 in DNA: TGTGCCAGCAGCTTAGAAGTGGTCTGGGGCAACACAGATACGCAGTATTTT.

The rearrangement links TRBV11-2 to TRBJ1-3; 12 positions agree with TRBD1. This CDR3 is 15 amino acids long. Germline V gene lookup returns CDR1 SGHAT and CDR2 FQNNGV. Germline trimming cut 6 bases from V and 2 bases from J; bases unmatched to any gene: 2. The CDR3 region is CASRGTGGPGNTIYF. In DNA, the CDR3 is TGTGCCAGCAGGGGGACAGGGGGCCCTGGAAACACCATATATTTT.

About this clone itself: Other DNA variants within this sample encode the same CDR3. The chain combines TRBV7-9 with TRBJ1-4; 9 nucleotides match TRBD1. The CDR3 runs 14 residues. V dropped 5 bases and J dropped 6; count of bases not matched to a gene: 4. Germline CDR1 and CDR2: SEHNR and FQNEAQ (reference sequence). The CDR3 is CASSPGQGYEKLFF. The CDR3 DNA reads TGTGCCAGCAGCCCGGGACAGGGCTATGAAAAACTGTTTTTT.

The J gene is TRBJ2-1, the V gene TRBV5-1; TRBD2 matches at 9 bases. Per the germline V gene, CDR1 is SGHRS and CDR2 is YFSETQ. The CDR3 has 17 amino acids. The V segment lost 4 bases and the J segment 4 bases; nucleotides outside the gene matches: 12. The CDR3: CASSRVLLAGLYNEQFF. The CDR3 DNA reads TGCGCCAGCAGCCGGGTCCTTCTAGCGGGATTATACAATGAGCAGTTCTTC.

The chain joins TRBV30 to TRBJ1-1, with 10 bases lining up with TRBD1. The germline V gene encodes CDR1 GTSNPN and CDR2 SVGIG (reference sequence). This CDR3 comprises 15 residues. Trimming at V came to 5 bases and at J to 4 bases, leaving 10 bases not matched to a gene. The CDR3 region has the DNA TGTGCCTGGGCAACCGCGGGACAGGGGACCACTGAAGCTTTCTTT. This gives the protein CAWATAGQGTTEAFF. The full variable domain, rest sourced from reference TRBV30 and TRBJ1-1, is SQTIHQWPATLVQPVGSPLSLECTVEGTSNPNLYWYRQAAGRGLQLLFYSVGIGQISSEVPQNLSASRPQDRQFILSSKKLLLSDSGFYLCAWATAGQGTTEAFFGQGTRLTVV.

This clone showed up just once. DNA of the CDR3: TGTGCCAGCAGCATAGGACAGTACAAAGCTGAAAAACTGTTTTTT. Translation: CASSIGQYKAEKLFF. The rearrangement uses TRBV11-2 and TRBJ1-4, with D possibly being TRBD1 (6 bases). From germline, CDR1 is SGHAT and CDR2 FQNNGV. This CDR3 has 15 amino acids. Trimming stripped 5 bases from V and 7 bases from J, with 17 bases between. Variable domain in full (rest from reference TRBV11-2 and TRBJ1-4): EAGVAQSPRYKIIEKRQSVAFWCNPISGHATLYWYQQILGQGPKLLIQFQNNGVVDDSQLPKDRFSAERLKGVDSTLKIQPAKLEDSAVYLCASSIGQYKAEKLFFGSGTQLSVL.

This chain uses TRBV18 with TRBJ2-5, with a weak D call TRBD1 (5 bases). Trimming cost V 0 bases and J 5 bases, with 7 bases left between them. There are 13 residues in the CDR3. Per germline, CDR1 KGHSH and CDR2 LQKENI. In DNA form, the CDR3 reads TGTGCCAGCTCACCACCAGGGGTTGAGACCCAGTACTTC. As protein: CASSPPGVETQYF.

This chain joins TRBV15 and TRBJ1-4, with D perhaps matching TRBD1 (5 bases). The CDR3 is 14 amino acids. Germline V CDR1 and CDR2: LNHNV, YYDKDF (reference sequence). V was clipped by 9 bases and J by 5 bases, with 16 bases between them. The DNA for the CDR3 is TGTGCCACAGGACCGGGACTTGCAAATGAAAAACTGTTTTTT. It encodes CATGPGLANEKLFF.

This clone is a singleton in its sample. V gene TRBV6-5 combines with J gene TRBJ2-3, with 7 bases that match TRBD1. The V gene's germline CDR1 is MNHEY and CDR2 SVGAGI. Trimming removed 2 bases from V and 4 bases from J; junction bases left unmatched: 3. The CDR3 loop spans 14 amino acids. The CDR3 region is CASSYATGSDTQYF. CDR3 coding DNA: TGTGCCAGCAGTTACGCGACAGGGTCAGATACGCAGTATTTT.

The CDR3 region is CASSPPTSADTQYF. In DNA, the CDR3 is TGTGCCAGCAGCCCACCCACTAGTGCAGATACGCAGTATTTT. J is TRBJ2-3 and V is TRBV5-6, with D perhaps TRBD2 (5 bases). V lost 4 bases and J lost 4, with 13 bases in between. This CDR3 has 14 residues. In germline, CDR1 is SGHDT, CDR2 YYEEEE. Variable domain in full (rest from reference TRBV5-6 and TRBJ2-3): DAGVTQSPTHLIKTRGQQVTLRCSPKSGHDTVSWYQQALGQGPQFIFQYYEEEERQRGNFPDRFSGHQFPNYSSELNVNALLLGDSALYLCASSPPTSADTQYFGPGTRLTVL.

The V gene is TRBV30, the J gene TRBJ2-1; no definite D call. The germline CDR1 and CDR2 sequences are GTSNPN and SVGIG (reference sequence). Trimming took off 1 base at V and 3 bases at J, with 10 bases between the two ends. The CDR3 has 14 residues. DNA of the CDR3: TGTGCCTGGAGTGCCCAGATCCTCTACAATGAGCAGTTCTTC. It yields the protein CAWSAQILYNEQFF.

The rearrangement joins TRBV5-8 to TRBJ1-5, with D maybe TRBD1 (5 bases). Deletions cut 2 bases from V and 4 bases from J, with 10 bases between. Germline CDR1 is SGHTS and CDR2 is YDEGEE. The CDR3 length is 14 residues. The CDR3 loop is CASSFGAVNQPQHF. The CDR3 DNA sequence: TGTGCCAGCAGCTTTGGGGCAGTAAATCAGCCCCAGCATTTT.

The chain uses TRBV7-3 and TRBJ2-2, with 11 bases that match TRBD1. CDR1 is SGHTA and CDR2 is FQGTGA in the germline V gene. This CDR3 is built from 16 residues. V shed 2 bases, J shed 4 bases, and the junction held 3 bases outside the gene matches. CDR3 residues: CASSLWDRGTTGELFF. CDR3 in DNA: TGTGCCAGCAGCTTATGGGACAGGGGGACCACCGGGGAGCTGTTTTTT.

This clone has more than one count but fewer than ten. The V gene is TRBV6-2 or TRBV6-3, the J gene TRBJ1-1; the match to TRBD1 covers 7 bases. V shed 2 bases, J shed 5 bases, and the junction held 5 bases outside the gene matches. This CDR3 contains 14 residues. Germline V gene data show CDR1 as MNHEY and CDR2 as SVGEGT. CDR3 region: CASSYAQGGTEAFF. The CDR3 DNA reads TGTGCCAGCAGTTACGCCCAGGGGGGAACTGAAGCTTTCTTT.

The rearrangement joins TRBV11-2 to TRBJ2-2; 10 bases line up with TRBD2. V lost 5 bases to trimming and J lost 4 bases; unmatched junction nucleotides: 7. CDR1 SGHAT and CDR2 FQNNGV come from the germline V gene. This CDR3 is built from 16 residues. The CDR3 DNA sequence: TGTGCCAGCAGCAACAAGCGGGAGGGACTCACCGGGGAGCTGTTTTTT. As protein: CASSNKREGLTGELFF.

V is TRBV7-8 and J is TRBJ2-5, with a tentative D call TRBD2 (5 bases). The germline V gene encodes CDR1 SGHVS and CDR2 FQNEAQ. The CDR3 is made up of 13 amino acids. V lost 8 bases to trimming and J lost 5 bases, with 15 bases between them. This chain's CDR3 is CASRLSGGETQYF. CDR3 bases: TGTGCCAGCCGCCTAAGCGGCGGGGAGACCCAGTACTTC.